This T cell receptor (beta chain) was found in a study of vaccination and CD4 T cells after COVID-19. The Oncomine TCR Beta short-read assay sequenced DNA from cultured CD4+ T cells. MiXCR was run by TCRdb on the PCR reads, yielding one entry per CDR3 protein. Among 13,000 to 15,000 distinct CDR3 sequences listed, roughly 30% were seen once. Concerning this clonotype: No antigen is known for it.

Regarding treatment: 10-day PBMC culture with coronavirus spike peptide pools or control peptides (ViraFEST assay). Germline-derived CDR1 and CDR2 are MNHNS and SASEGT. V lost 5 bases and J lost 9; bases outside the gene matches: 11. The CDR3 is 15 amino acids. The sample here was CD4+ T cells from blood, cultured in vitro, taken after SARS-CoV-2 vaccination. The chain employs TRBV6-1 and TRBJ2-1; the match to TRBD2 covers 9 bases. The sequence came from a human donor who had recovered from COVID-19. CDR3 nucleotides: TGTGCCAGCAGTAAACTAGCGGGCACGGAGGGTGAGCAGTTCTTC. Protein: CASSKLAGTEGEQFF.